One sample yielded the 30 T cell receptor beta chains listed below, sequenced in a study of shared clonotypes between healthy human individuals. Data came from immunoSEQ multiplex PCR; TCRdb stores just in-frame clones and leaves some out. The sample holds about 1,500,000 clones, 95% to 97% seen once. What was sequenced was naive CD4+ T cells sorted from blood. Regarding subset: CD45RA+ positively selected. These receptors were obtained from a man aged 25 to 40 in good health.

This chain connects TRBV2 to TRBJ1-5; unclear D gene. The CDR3 loop spans 16 amino acids. Trimming left V 4 bases short and J 7 bases short, with 20 bases between. Germline V gives CDR1 SNHLY, CDR2 FYNNEI. This CDR3 reads CASSAPGHEKPQPQHF. CDR3 nucleotide sequence: TGTGCCAGCAGTGCCCCGGGCCATGAAAAACCCCAGCCCCAGCATTTT.

This chain uses TRBV6-1 with TRBJ1-1; D is unresolved. With 5 bases removed from V and 4 bases from J, the gap between germline ends came to 8 bases. The length of the CDR3 is 12 residues. Germline CDR1 and CDR2: MNHNS and SASEGT. The DNA for the CDR3 is TGTGCCAGCAGTACTCGGACCACTGAAGCTTTCTTT. Its translation is CASSTRTTEAFF.

J is TRBJ1-2 and V is TRBV14; maybe TRBD1 (6 bases). With 4 bases removed from V and 4 bases from J, the gap between germline ends came to 13 bases. The CDR3 is 14 residues long. Germline V gene sequence: CDR1 SGHDN, CDR2 FVKESK. In DNA, the CDR3 is TGTGCCAGCAGCCGACAGGCGGTGCTCTATGGCTACACCTTC. It translates to CASSRQAVLYGYTF.

The rearrangement uses TRBV5-1 and TRBJ2-1; D ambiguous. Per germline, CDR1 SGHRS and CDR2 YFSETQ. With 3 bases removed from V and 8 bases from J, the gap between germline ends came to 27 bases. This CDR3 has 18 amino acids. The chain's CDR3 is CASSSKTPRYQQYDEQFF. The CDR3 coding sequence is TGCGCCAGCAGCTCCAAGACCCCGCGGTACCAACAATATGATGAGCAGTTCTTC. Complete variable domain (other parts from reference TRBV5-1 and TRBJ2-1): KAGVTQTPRYLIKTRGQQVTLSCSPISGHRSVSWYQQTPGQGLQFLFEYFSETQRNKGNFPGRFSGRQFSNSRSEMNVSTLELGDSALYLCASSSKTPRYQQYDEQFFGPGTRLTVL.

Worth noting for this clone: At the DNA level, this CDR3 is encoded by other sequences in the same sample as well. The chain employs TRBV5-1 and TRBJ1-3, with D possibly being TRBD1 (5 bases). Germline CDR1 reads SGHRS; CDR2 reads YFSETQ. Trimming shortened V by 4 bases and J by 4 bases, and 15 bases separated the two germline ends. CDR3 length: 15 amino acids. CDR3 coding DNA: TGCGCCAGCAGCAGCGACAGCCCCTCCGGAAACACCATATATTTT. Protein: CASSSDSPSGNTIYF.

The V gene is TRBV18, the J gene TRBJ1-1; D is uncertain. Trimming cost V 0 bases and J 5 bases, with 13 bases left between them. The CDR3 extends over 15 amino acids. Per the germline V gene, CDR1 is KGHSH and CDR2 is LQKENI. This CDR3 is CASSPPGGMGTEAFF. CDR3 nucleotide sequence: TGTGCCAGCTCACCACCGGGTGGAATGGGAACTGAAGCTTTCTTT. The entire variable domain, with the rest obtained from reference TRBV18 and TRBJ1-1, is as follows: NAGVMQNPRHLVRRRGQEARLRCSPMKGHSHVYWYRQLPEEGLKFMVYLQKENIIDESGMPKERFSAEFPKEGPSILRIQQVVRGDSAAYFCASSPPGGMGTEAFFGQGTRLTVV.

This chain joins TRBV28 and TRBJ2-1; 9 positions match TRBD2. The CDR3 runs 16 residues. The germline CDR1 and CDR2 sequences are MDHEN and SYDVKM. The trim removed 5 bases at V and 2 bases at J, leaving 7 bases unmatched. The chain's CDR3 is CASSPVAGVPYNEQFF. The CDR3, as DNA: TGTGCCAGCAGTCCGGTAGCGGGAGTGCCCTACAATGAGCAGTTCTTC.

J is TRBJ2-7 and V is TRBV5-1; D is unresolved. V was cut by 0 bases and J by 6 bases, with 13 bases left in between. This CDR3 is 14 amino acids long. The germline V gene has CDR1 SGHRS and CDR2 YFSETQ. CDR3 in amino acids: CASSLGLLDFEQYF. The CDR3 DNA reads TGCGCCAGCAGCTTGGGACTCCTGGATTTCGAGCAGTACTTC.

The chain joins TRBV18 to TRBJ2-1, with D unclear. CDR3 size: 12 residues. Germline CDR1 is KGHSH and CDR2 is LQKENI. Deletions cut 4 bases from V and 8 bases from J, with 9 bases between. The CDR3 coding sequence is TGTGCCAGCTCACTCTGGGCGGATGAGCAGTTCTTC. Translated: CASSLWADEQFF.

This sequence joins TRBV7-9 and TRBJ2-7; TRBD2 agrees at 11 bases. V was pared by 5 bases and J by 6 bases, with 6 bases of the junction left unmatched. This CDR3 region has 14 residues. Germline-derived CDR1 and CDR2 are SEHNR and FQNEAQ (reference sequence). CDR3 nucleotide sequence: TGTGCCAGCAGCCGCGCCGGGACTAGCGGCGAGCAGTACTTC. The encoded protein is CASSRAGTSGEQYF. The whole variable domain, remainder taken from reference TRBV7-9 and TRBJ2-7, is DTGVSQNPRHKITKRGQNVTFRCDPISEHNRLYWYRQTLGQGPEFLTYFQNEAQLEKSRLLSDRFSAERPKGSFSTLEIQRTEQGDSAMYLCASSRAGTSGEQYFGPGTRLTVT.

The chain couples TRBV28 to TRBJ2-1, with D uncertain. Per the germline V gene, CDR1 is MDHEN and CDR2 is SYDVKM. V dropped 2 bases and J dropped 6 bases, with 8 bases sitting between them. This CDR3 is 13 amino acids long. CDR3 nucleotides: TGTGCCAGCAGTTTACCGGACCCCAATGAGCAGTTCTTC. Residues: CASSLPDPNEQFF. Complete variable domain (other parts from reference TRBV28 and TRBJ2-1): DVKVTQSSRYLVKRTGEKVFLECVQDMDHENMFWYRQDPGLGLRLIYFSYDVKMKEKGDIPEGYSVSREKKERFSLILESASTNQTSMYLCASSLPDPNEQFFGPGTRLTVL.

V gene TRBV2 combines with J gene TRBJ2-6, with D perhaps given as TRBD1 or TRBD2 (5 bases each). The V gene lost 8 bases and the J gene lost 3 bases, with 11 bases spanning the gap. The CDR3 is 14 amino acids. The germline V gene encodes CDR1 SNHLY and CDR2 FYNNEI. The CDR3 protein is CASSRGGGANVLTF. The DNA for the CDR3 is TGTGCCAGCTCGAGGGGCGGTGGGGCCAACGTCCTGACTTTC. Drawing the rest from reference TRBV2 and TRBJ2-6, the complete variable domain is EPEVTQTPSHQVTQMGQEVILRCVPISNHLYFYWYRQILGQKVEFLVSFYNNEISEKSEIFDDQFSVERPDGSNFTLKIRSTKLEDSAMYFCASSRGGGANVLTFGAGSRLTVL.

As DNA, the CDR3 is TGCAGCGTTGATGGCCAGGTCGGGGAGACCCAGTACTTC. Residues: CSVDGQVGETQYF. The chain recombines TRBV29-1 with TRBJ2-5, with no clear D. Looked up from germline, CDR1 is SQVTM and CDR2 is ANQGSEA. The CDR3 has 13 residues. V gave up 3 bases and J gave up 5 bases, with 13 bases separating them.

With regard to this clone: Distinct nucleotide sequences in the sample also encode this CDR3. The chain has TRBV18 and TRBJ2-3, with TRBD1 as a possible D gene (5 bases). V was cut by 1 base and J by 6 bases, with 5 bases left in between. Germline V gene data show CDR1 as KGHSH and CDR2 as LQKENI. There are 12 residues in the CDR3. The CDR3 nucleotides are TGTGCCAGCTCACCACAGGGGGATACGCAGTATTTT. It translates to CASSPQGDTQYF.

This clone occurred once. The J gene is TRBJ2-7, the V gene TRBV7-2, with TRBD1 matching 8 bases. The germline V gene encodes CDR1 SGHTA and CDR2 FQGNSA. CDR3 length equals 16 residues. The J segment lost 6 bases and the V segment lost 8 bases, leaving 18 bases of the junction unmatched. The CDR3 DNA sequence: TGTGCCAGCGGTTTCCCCCAACTCAGGGGGCAACGCGAGCAGTACTTC. Translated, it gives CASGFPQLRGQREQYF.

This clone appeared once. The gene calls are TRBV14 and TRBJ2-2; no clear D gene. CDR1 and CDR2 from the germline V gene are SGHDN and FVKESK. V gave up 4 bases and J gave up 2 bases, with 8 bases separating them. The CDR3 is 14 amino acids. The chain's CDR3 is CASSLKSNTGELFF. The CDR3 nucleotides read TGTGCCAGCAGCCTAAAAAGCAACACCGGGGAGCTGTTTTTT.

This clone was picked up one time. V is TRBV25-1 and J is TRBJ2-7; 7 bases align to TRBD1. CDR3 size: 13 residues. The germline CDR1 and CDR2 sequences are MGHDK and SYGVNS. The trim removed 4 bases at V and 3 bases at J, leaving 3 bases unmatched. Here the CDR3 reads CASSVRQGYEQYF. In DNA, the CDR3 is TGTGCCAGCAGTGTCCGACAGGGCTACGAGCAGTACTTC.

This clone was counted once. The genes are TRBV28 and TRBJ2-2; 8 positions match TRBD2. The CDR3 has 18 amino acids. The V and J ends lost 7 bases and 3 bases, in that order; junction bases with no gene match: 16. CDR1 and CDR2 from the germline V gene are MDHEN and SYDVKM. In DNA, the CDR3 is TGTGCCAGCACCGGGCTAGCGGGCTCACACCCAGACACCGGGGAGCTGTTTTTT. Translating it yields CASTGLAGSHPDTGELFF.

A word on this clone: Other DNA sequences in this sample translate to the same CDR3. The chain uses TRBV7-9 and TRBJ2-7; possibly TRBD2 for D (6 bases). The CDR3 spans 13 residues. CDR1 is SEHNR, CDR2 FQNEAQ, per germline (reference sequence). The V end was cut by 2 bases, the J end by 3 bases, with 8 bases between. CDR3 coding DNA: TGTGCCAGCAGCTTACGGGGGAGCTACGAGCAGTACTTC. It encodes CASSLRGSYEQYF.

This sequence joins TRBV27 and TRBJ2-7; TRBD2 aligns across 9 bases. The V gene end was trimmed by 8 bases and the J gene end by 4 bases; junction bases not matched to a gene: 9. This CDR3 spans 14 amino acids. The germline gives CDR1 MNHEY, CDR2 SMNVEV (reference sequence). The CDR3: CASRQAGGGYEQYF. CDR3 nucleotides: TGTGCCAGCCGTCAAGCGGGGGGCGGTTACGAGCAGTACTTC.

The chain couples TRBV11-2 to TRBJ2-5; the D gene is possibly TRBD1 (6 bases). Germline V lookup: CDR1 SGHAT, CDR2 FQNNGV. Trimming pared 1 base from V and 7 bases from J, leaving 13 bases between. The CDR3 totals 14 residues. CDR3 sequence (DNA): TGTGCCAGCAGCTTAGTGAGGGCCAGGGGGACCCAGTACTTC. Residues: CASSLVRARGTQYF.

The chain joins TRBV6-1 to TRBJ2-7; the D is unclear. The germline V gene has CDR1 MNHNS and CDR2 SASEGT. Trimming removed 0 bases from V and 2 bases from J, with 17 bases in between. The CDR3 contains 17 residues. CDR3 loop: CASSEAVPSVFAYEQYF. CDR3 sequence (DNA): TGTGCCAGCAGTGAAGCGGTCCCCAGTGTCTTTGCCTACGAGCAGTACTTC.

The chain couples TRBV10-3 to TRBJ2-1, with 9 nucleotides matching TRBD2. Trimming took 6 bases from V and 7 from J; bases not matched to a gene: 10. Germline V gives CDR1 ENHRY, CDR2 SYGVKD. This CDR3 has 15 amino acids. CDR3 in amino acids: CAIRSSSGSGNEQFF. The CDR3 DNA reads as TGTGCCATCAGGTCGAGTAGCGGGAGCGGTAATGAGCAGTTCTTC.

The genes are TRBV5-1 and TRBJ2-1; 10 nucleotides agree with TRBD2. After removal of 4 bases from V and 6 bases from J, the junction contained 10 bases not matched to a gene. Germline-derived CDR1 and CDR2 are SGHRS and YFSETQ. The CDR3 is made up of 16 amino acids. The CDR3, as DNA: TGCGCCAGCAGCCCGCTAGCGGGAGCCACGTCCAATGAGCAGTTCTTC. Its translation is CASSPLAGATSNEQFF.

CDR3 protein: CASSLLEETQYF. The CDR3 DNA sequence: TGTGCCAGCAGTCTCCTCGAAGAGACCCAGTACTTC. The genes are TRBV27 and TRBJ2-5; D is ambiguous. Deletions cut 5 bases from V and 3 bases from J, with 7 bases between. CDR3 length equals 12 residues. The V gene's germline CDR1 is MNHEY and CDR2 SMNVEV (reference sequence).

The chain couples TRBV28 to TRBJ2-5; 7 nucleotides align to TRBD2. Per the germline V gene, CDR1 is MDHEN and CDR2 is SYDVKM. This CDR3 has 13 residues. Losses at the gene ends were 6 bases for V and 5 bases for J; bases not matched to a gene: 6. The CDR3 reads CASRREGIETQYF. CDR3 bases: TGTGCCAGCAGAAGGGAGGGAATTGAGACCCAGTACTTC.

The rearrangement joins TRBV11-3 to TRBJ1-5, with 9 bases lining up with TRBD1. The germline V gene has CDR1 SGHNT and CDR2 YENEEA. Trimming at V came to 4 bases and at J to 6 bases, leaving 7 bases not matched to a gene. CDR3 size: 15 residues. CDR3 sequence (DNA): TGTGCCAGCAGCTCCACAGGGGGCGTCTGTCAGCCCCAGCATTTT. Translated, it gives CASSSTGGVCQPQHF. Using reference TRBV11-3 and TRBJ1-5 for the parts outside the CDR3, the full variable domain is EAGVVQSPRYKIIEKKQPVAFWCNPISGHNTLYWYLQNLGQGPELLIRYENEEAVDDSQLPKDRFSAERLKGVDSTLKIQPAELGDSAVYLCASSSTGGVCQPQHFGDGTRLSIL.

This chain links TRBV4-3 with TRBJ1-5, with D unresolved. CDR1 is LGHNA, CDR2 YSLEER, per germline. This CDR3 is 15 amino acids long. V lost 1 base to trimming and J lost 0 bases, with 7 bases between them. CDR3: CASSQALYSNQPQHF. For the CDR3, the DNA is TGCGCCAGCAGCCAAGCCCTCTATAGCAATCAGCCCCAGCATTTT.

The chain carries TRBV14 and TRBJ2-1; the D gene is possibly TRBD2 (6 bases). Looked up from germline, CDR1 is SGHDN and CDR2 is FVKESK. V shed 4 bases and J shed 5 bases, with 18 bases lying between them. The CDR3 extends over 16 amino acids. CDR3 sequence reads: CASSRTSGLLDNEQFF. In nucleotides, the CDR3 is TGTGCCAGCAGCCGAACCTCCGGACTATTAGACAATGAGCAGTTCTTC.

This clone was observed a handful of times. The chain is built from TRBV10-1 and TRBJ1-2; possible D gene TRBD1, 6 bases. Germline V gene data show CDR1 as WNHNN and CDR2 as SYGVQD (reference sequence). Trimming stripped 6 bases from V and 7 bases from J, with 21 bases between. The length of the CDR3 is 15 residues. This CDR3 is CASSTSRTALSGYTF. The CDR3 DNA reads as TGCGCCAGCAGCACCAGCCGGACAGCTCTGAGTGGCTACACCTTC.